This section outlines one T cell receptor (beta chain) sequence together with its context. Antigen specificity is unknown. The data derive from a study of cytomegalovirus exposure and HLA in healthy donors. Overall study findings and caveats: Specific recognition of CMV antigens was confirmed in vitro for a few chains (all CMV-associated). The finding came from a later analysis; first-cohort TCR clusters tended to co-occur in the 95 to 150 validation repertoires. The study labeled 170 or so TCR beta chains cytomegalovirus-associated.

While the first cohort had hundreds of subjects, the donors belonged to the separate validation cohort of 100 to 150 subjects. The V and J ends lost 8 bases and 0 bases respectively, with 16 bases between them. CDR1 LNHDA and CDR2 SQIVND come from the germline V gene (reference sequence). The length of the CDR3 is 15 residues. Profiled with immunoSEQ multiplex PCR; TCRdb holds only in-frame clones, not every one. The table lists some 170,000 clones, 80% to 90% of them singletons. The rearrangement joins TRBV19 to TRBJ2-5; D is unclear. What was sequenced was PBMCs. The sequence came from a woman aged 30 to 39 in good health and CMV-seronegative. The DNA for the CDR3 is TGTGCCAGTTCGTCAGCAGCCTCTTACCAAGAGACCCAGTACTTC. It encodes CASSSAASYQETQYF.